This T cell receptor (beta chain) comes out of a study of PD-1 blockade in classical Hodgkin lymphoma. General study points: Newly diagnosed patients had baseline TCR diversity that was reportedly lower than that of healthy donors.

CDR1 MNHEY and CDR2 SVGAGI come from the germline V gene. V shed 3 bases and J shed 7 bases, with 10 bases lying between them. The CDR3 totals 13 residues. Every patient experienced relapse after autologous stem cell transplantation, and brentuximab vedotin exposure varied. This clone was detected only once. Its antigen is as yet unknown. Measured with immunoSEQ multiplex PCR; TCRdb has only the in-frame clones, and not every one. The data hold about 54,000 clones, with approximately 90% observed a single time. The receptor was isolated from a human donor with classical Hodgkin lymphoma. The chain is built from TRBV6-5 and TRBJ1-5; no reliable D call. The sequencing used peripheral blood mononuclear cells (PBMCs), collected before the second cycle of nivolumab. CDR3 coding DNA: TGTGCCAGCAGTTATACAGTACGGCAGCCCCAGCATTTT. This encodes CASSYTVRQPQHF.